This T cell receptor beta chain stems from a study of T cells in Graves' hyperthyroidism and ophthalmopathy. This clonotype has ten or more counts. At one of its ends the junction is not consistent with the germline gene, which may arise from a read error. Amplified TCR beta CDR3 regions derived from RNA transcripts. Researchers ran a first-round RT-PCR on the TCR CDR3 using the HTBI primer set. TCRdb re-called the multiplex PCR reads with MiXCR, one entry per CDR3 protein. Of 410,000 or so distinct CDR3 sequences listed, about 14% are singletons. The CDR3 extends over 14 amino acids. Germline CDR1 SSHAT, CDR2 FNYEAQ (reference sequence).

The genes are TRBV7-7 and TRBJ2-3, with D perhaps TRBD1 or TRBD2 (5 bases each). This TCR derives from a man younger than 35 with Graves' ophthalmopathy. Sequencing was carried out using blood. This CDR3 is CASSRGTNTDTQYF. The DNA of the CDR3 is TGTGCTAGCAGCCGAGGGACCAACACAGATACGCAGTATTTT.